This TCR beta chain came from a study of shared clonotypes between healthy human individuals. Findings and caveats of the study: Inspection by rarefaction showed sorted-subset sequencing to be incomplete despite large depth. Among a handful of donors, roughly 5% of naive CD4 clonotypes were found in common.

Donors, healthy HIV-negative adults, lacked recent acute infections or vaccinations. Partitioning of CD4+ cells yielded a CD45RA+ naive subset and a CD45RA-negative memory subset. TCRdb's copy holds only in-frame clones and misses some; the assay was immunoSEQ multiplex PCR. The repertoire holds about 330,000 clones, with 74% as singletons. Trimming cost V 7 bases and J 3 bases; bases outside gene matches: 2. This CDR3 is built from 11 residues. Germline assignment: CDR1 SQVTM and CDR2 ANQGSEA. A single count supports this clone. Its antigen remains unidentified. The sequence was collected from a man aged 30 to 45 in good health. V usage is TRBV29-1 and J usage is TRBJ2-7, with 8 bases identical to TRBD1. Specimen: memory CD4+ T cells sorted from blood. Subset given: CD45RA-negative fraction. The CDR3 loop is CSAGTGYEQYF. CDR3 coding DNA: TGCAGCGCAGGGACAGGCTACGAGCAGTACTTC.